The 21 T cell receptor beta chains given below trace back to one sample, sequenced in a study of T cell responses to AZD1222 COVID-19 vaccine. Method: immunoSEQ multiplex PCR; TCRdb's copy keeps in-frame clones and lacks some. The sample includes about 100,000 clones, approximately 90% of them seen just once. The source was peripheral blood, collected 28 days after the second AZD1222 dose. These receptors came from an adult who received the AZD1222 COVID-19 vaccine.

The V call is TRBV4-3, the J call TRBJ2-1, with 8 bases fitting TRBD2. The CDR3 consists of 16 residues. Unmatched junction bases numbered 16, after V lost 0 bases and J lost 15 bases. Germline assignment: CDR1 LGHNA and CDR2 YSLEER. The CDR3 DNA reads TGCGCCAGCAGCCAAGACATATCTCAGCGGGGGCAGGAAGGGTTCTTC. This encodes CASSQDISQRGQEGFF.

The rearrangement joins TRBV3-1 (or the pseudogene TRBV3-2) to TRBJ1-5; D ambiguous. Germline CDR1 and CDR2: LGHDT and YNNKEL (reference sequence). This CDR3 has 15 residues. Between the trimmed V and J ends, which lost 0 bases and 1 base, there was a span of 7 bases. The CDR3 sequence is CASSQDVRSNQPQHF. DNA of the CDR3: TGTGCCAGCAGCCAAGATGTCCGGAGCAATCAGCCCCAGCATTTT.

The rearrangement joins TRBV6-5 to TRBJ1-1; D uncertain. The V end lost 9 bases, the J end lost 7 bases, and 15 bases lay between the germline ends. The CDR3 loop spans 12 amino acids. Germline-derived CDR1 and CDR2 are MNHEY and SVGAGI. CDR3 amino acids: CASVRSPGEAFF. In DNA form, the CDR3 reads TGTGCCAGTGTTAGATCCCCGGGTGAAGCTTTCTTT.

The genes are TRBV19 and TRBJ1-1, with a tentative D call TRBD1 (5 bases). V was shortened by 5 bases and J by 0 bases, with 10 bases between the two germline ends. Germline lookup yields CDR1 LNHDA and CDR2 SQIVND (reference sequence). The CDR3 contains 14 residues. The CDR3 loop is CASSSGTLNTEAFF. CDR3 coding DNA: TGTGCCAGTAGTTCCGGGACGCTGAACACTGAAGCTTTCTTT.

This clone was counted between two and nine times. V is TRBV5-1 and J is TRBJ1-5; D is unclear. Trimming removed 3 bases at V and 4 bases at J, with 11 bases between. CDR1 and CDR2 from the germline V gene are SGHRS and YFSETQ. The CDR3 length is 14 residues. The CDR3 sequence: CASSSGERNQPQHF. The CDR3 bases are TGCGCCAGCAGCTCCGGGGAGCGGAATCAGCCCCAGCATTTT.

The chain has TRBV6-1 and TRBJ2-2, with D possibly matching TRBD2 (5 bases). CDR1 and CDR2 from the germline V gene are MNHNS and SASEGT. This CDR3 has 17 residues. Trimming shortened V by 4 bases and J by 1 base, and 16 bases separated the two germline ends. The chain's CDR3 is CASSAFLFRGNTGELFF. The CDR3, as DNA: TGTGCCAGCAGTGCCTTTCTATTTCGGGGGAACACCGGGGAGCTGTTTTTT.

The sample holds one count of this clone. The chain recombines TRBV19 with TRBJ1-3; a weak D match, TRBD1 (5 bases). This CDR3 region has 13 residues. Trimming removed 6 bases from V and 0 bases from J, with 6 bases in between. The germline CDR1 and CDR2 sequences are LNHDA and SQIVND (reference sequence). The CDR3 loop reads CASSRDSGNTIYF. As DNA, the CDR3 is TGTGCCAGTAGCAGGGACTCTGGAAACACCATATATTTT. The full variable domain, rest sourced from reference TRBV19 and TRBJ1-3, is DGGITQSPKYLFRKEGQNVTLSCEQNLNHDAMYWYRQDPGQGLRLIYYSQIVNDFQKGDIAEGYSVSREKKESFPLTVTSAQKNPTAFYLCASSRDSGNTIYFGEGSWLTVV.

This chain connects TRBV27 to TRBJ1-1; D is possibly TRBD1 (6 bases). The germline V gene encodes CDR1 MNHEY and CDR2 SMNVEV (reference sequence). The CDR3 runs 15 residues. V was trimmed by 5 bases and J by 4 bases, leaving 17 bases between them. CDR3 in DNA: TGTGCCAGCAGTCCGCGTAGAGGGGGTGGCACTGAAGCTTTCTTT. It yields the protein CASSPRRGGGTEAFF.

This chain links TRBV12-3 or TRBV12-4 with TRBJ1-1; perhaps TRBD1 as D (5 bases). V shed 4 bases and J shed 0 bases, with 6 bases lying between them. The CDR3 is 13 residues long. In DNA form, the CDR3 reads TGTGCCAGCAGTTGGGGGGTGAACACTGAAGCTTTCTTT. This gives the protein CASSWGVNTEAFF.

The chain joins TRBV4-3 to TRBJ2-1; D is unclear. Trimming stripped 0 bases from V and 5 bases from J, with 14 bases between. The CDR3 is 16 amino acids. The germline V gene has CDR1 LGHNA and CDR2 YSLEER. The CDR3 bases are TGCGCCAGCAGCCAAGACACCGGTGTAGGGCACAATGAGCAGTTCTTC. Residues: CASSQDTGVGHNEQFF.

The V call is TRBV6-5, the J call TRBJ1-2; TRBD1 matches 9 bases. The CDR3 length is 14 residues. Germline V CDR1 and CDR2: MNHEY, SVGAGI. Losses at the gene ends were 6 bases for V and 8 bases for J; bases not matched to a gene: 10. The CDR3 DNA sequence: TGTGCCAGCAGGCCTAAACAGGGGGCGCACGGCTACACCTTC. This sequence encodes CASRPKQGAHGYTF.

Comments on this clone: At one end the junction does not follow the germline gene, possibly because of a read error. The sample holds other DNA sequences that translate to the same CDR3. CDR3: CAITKDRGNTGELFF. CDR3 DNA sequence: TGTGCTATCACTAAGGACAGGGGGAACACCGGGGAGCTGTTTTTT. The rearrangement links TRBV10-3 to TRBJ2-2; 9 bases agree with TRBD1. This CDR3 is 15 amino acids long. In germline, CDR1 is ENHRY, CDR2 SYGVKD.

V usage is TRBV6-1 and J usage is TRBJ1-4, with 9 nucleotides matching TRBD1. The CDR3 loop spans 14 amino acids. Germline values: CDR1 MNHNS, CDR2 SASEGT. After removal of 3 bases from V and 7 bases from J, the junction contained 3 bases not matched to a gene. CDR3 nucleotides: TGTGCCAGCAGTGAGGTGGACAGGGGTGAAAAACTGTTTTTT. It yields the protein CASSEVDRGEKLFF.

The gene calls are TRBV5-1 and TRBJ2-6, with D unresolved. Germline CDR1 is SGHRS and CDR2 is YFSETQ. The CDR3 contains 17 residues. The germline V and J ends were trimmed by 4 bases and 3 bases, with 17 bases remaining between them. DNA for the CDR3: TGCGCCAGCAGCCCCATTTTGGGAATTGGTGGGGCCAACGTCCTGACTTTC. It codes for CASSPILGIGGANVLTF.

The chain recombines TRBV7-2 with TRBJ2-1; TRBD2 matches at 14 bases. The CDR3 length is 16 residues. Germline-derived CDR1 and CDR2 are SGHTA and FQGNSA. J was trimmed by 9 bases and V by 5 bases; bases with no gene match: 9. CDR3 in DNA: TGTGCCAGCAGCACCTGGACTAGCGGGGGGTTTTTTGAGCAGTTCTTC. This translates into CASSTWTSGGFFEQFF.

The CDR3 sequence is CASRTGTSGSETQYF. The CDR3 DNA reads TGTGCCAGCCGAACCGGGACTAGCGGGAGTGAGACCCAGTACTTC. This chain connects TRBV28 to TRBJ2-5, with TRBD2 matching 14 bases. This CDR3 has 15 residues. Germline CDR1 is MDHEN and CDR2 is SYDVKM. The V gene end was trimmed by 8 bases and the J gene end by 5 bases; junction bases not matched to a gene: 7.

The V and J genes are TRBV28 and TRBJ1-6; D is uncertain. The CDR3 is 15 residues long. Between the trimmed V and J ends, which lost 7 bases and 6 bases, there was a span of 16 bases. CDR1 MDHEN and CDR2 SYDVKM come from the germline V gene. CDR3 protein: CASTRGGRANSPLHF. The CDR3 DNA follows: TGTGCCAGCACTAGAGGTGGGCGAGCTAATTCACCCCTCCACTTT.

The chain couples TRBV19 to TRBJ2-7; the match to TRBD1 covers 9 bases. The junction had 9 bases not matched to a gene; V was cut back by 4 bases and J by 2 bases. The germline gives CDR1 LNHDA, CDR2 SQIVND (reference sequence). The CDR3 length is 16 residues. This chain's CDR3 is CASSTTGTGPAYEQYF. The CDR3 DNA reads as TGTGCCAGTAGTACAACCGGGACAGGGCCCGCCTACGAGCAGTACTTC.

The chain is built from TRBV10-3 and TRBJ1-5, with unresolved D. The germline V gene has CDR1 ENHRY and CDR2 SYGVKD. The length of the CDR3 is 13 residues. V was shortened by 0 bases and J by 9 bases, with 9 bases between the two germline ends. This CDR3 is CAISESLDGPQHF. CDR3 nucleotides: TGTGCCATCAGTGAGTCCTTAGACGGGCCCCAGCATTTT.

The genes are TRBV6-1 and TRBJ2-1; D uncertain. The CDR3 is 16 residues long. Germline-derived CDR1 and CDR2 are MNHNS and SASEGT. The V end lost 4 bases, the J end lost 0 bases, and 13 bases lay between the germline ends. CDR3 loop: CASSGYQRYSYNEQFF. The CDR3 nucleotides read TGTGCCAGCAGTGGTTACCAGCGCTACTCCTACAATGAGCAGTTCTTC.

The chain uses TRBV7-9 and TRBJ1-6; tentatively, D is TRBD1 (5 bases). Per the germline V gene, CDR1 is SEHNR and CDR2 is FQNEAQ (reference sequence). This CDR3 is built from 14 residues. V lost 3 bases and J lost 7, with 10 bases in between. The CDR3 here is CASSFKGLNSPLHF. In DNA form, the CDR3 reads TGTGCCAGCAGCTTCAAGGGGTTAAATTCACCCCTCCACTTT.